The 32 T cell receptor beta chains presented below share a single source sample, sequenced in a study of naive and memory T cell subsets. Two oligonucleotides, mixed equimolar, formed the beta constant-region primer covering TRBC1 and TRBC2. TCRdb fed the UMI-ligation and nested PCR reads into MiXCR, producing one record per CDR3 protein. The table records around 160,000 distinct CDR3 sequences, 17% of them present only once. Sequencing used naive CD4+ T cells from blood. The receptors derive from a human donor in good health.

The count of this clonotype is one. The chain joins TRBV5-4 to TRBJ2-4, with TRBD2 matching over 8 bases. Germline loops: CDR1 SGHNT, CDR2 YYREEE (reference sequence). Trimming removed 4 bases from V and 1 base from J; junction bases left unmatched: 4. The CDR3 extends over 15 amino acids. CDR3 loop: CASSHSGAAKNIQYF. As DNA, the CDR3 is TGTGCCAGCAGCCATAGCGGGGCCGCCAAAAACATTCAGTACTTC.

This clonotype has only a few counts. The chain carries TRBV20-1 and TRBJ2-1; no clear D gene. There are 10 residues in the CDR3. With 5 bases removed from V and 6 bases from J, the gap between germline ends came to 5 bases. Germline CDR1 reads DFQATT; CDR2 reads SNEGSKA (reference sequence). The CDR3 sequence is CSAETNEQFF. CDR3 DNA sequence: TGCAGTGCTGAAACCAATGAGCAGTTCTTC.

This clonotype was found a few times. This chain uses TRBV12-3 or TRBV12-4 with TRBJ2-5; either TRBD1 or TRBD2 may supply D (5 bases each). The germline V and J ends were trimmed by 0 bases and 6 bases, with 20 bases remaining between them. The CDR3 has 17 residues. CDR3 protein: CASSLAWDGRRVQTQYF. The CDR3 DNA reads TGTGCCAGCAGTTTAGCGTGGGACGGCCGACGGGTACAGACCCAGTACTTC.

In this sample, this clonotype turned up a few times. This chain connects TRBV6-6 to TRBJ2-1; the match to TRBD2 covers 12 bases. This CDR3 has 18 residues. V lost 6 bases, J lost 5 bases, and 14 bases stayed unmatched. CDR1 and CDR2 (germline): MNHNY, SVGAGI (reference sequence). CDR3 coding DNA: TGTGCCAGCAGCCCAAGTCGACTAGCGGGAGAGTTCGACAATGAGCAGTTCTTC. It translates to CASSPSRLAGEFDNEQFF.

This chain joins TRBV3-1 and TRBJ2-1, with 14 bases lining up with TRBD2. CDR1 is LGHDT and CDR2 is YNNKEL in the germline V gene (reference sequence). CDR3 length equals 19 residues. Trimming removed 3 bases from V and 5 bases from J; junction bases left unmatched: 12. CDR3 sequence (DNA): TGTGCCAGCAGCCAGGCAATCGGACTAGCGGGAGGATCCGACAATGAGCAGTTCTTC. Residues: CASSQAIGLAGGSDNEQFF.

This clonotype was found a few times. The rearrangement joins TRBV6-1 to TRBJ2-1, with TRBD2 identical over 9 bases. Per the germline V gene, CDR1 is MNHNS and CDR2 is SASEGT. V shed 6 bases and J 6 bases; nucleotides not matched to a gene: 3. This CDR3 is 13 amino acids long. The CDR3 DNA follows: TGTGCCAGCAGGAGAGCGGGGGGCAATGAGCAGTTCTTC. Translated: CASRRAGGNEQFF.

This chain uses TRBV5-4 with TRBJ2-3; 7 bases agree with TRBD2. The CDR3 extends over 14 amino acids. The V segment lost 3 bases and the J segment 4 bases; nucleotides outside the gene matches: 5. Germline CDR1 is SGHNT and CDR2 is YYREEE (reference sequence). DNA for the CDR3: TGTGCCAGCAGCTCCACTAGCGACGCAGATACGCAGTATTTT. It encodes CASSSTSDADTQYF.

The chain is built from TRBV10-3 and TRBJ1-1; possibly TRBD1 for D (6 bases). The CDR3 spans 13 residues. The germline CDR1 and CDR2 sequences are ENHRY and SYGVKD. V lost 4 bases and J 4 bases, leaving 10 bases between the germline ends. This CDR3 reads CAISGTAGTEAFF. The CDR3 DNA reads TGTGCCATCAGTGGGACAGCGGGCACTGAAGCTTTCTTT.

The table lists this clonotype with a few counts. The rearrangement links TRBV5-4 to TRBJ2-5, with 9 bases lining up with TRBD1. The CDR3 has 14 amino acids. Germline-derived CDR1 and CDR2 are SGHNT and YYREEE (reference sequence). The ends lost 2 bases at V and 5 bases at J; junction bases unmatched: 4. CDR3 sequence: CASSFETGGETQYF. Written as DNA, the CDR3 is TGTGCCAGCAGCTTCGAGACAGGGGGGGAGACCCAGTACTTC.

The rearrangement joins TRBV29-1 to TRBJ2-7; D unresolved. The germline gives CDR1 SQVTM, CDR2 ANQGSEA. Trimming removed 4 bases from V and 2 bases from J, with 9 bases in between. The CDR3 has 12 residues. CDR3 coding DNA: TGCAGCGTTGGGTCTGGAGCCTACGAGCAGTACTTC. Translating gives CSVGSGAYEQYF.

The rearrangement links TRBV20-1 to TRBJ2-7; 11 positions match TRBD2. CDR3 size: 13 residues. Germline V gene lookup returns CDR1 DFQATT and CDR2 SNEGSKA (reference sequence). The V gene end was trimmed by 6 bases and the J gene end by 6 bases; junction bases not matched to a gene: 7. The CDR3 loop reads CSAHSLAGGEQYF. In DNA form, the CDR3 reads TGCAGTGCCCACTCCCTAGCGGGAGGCGAGCAGTACTTC.

This clonotype was seen only a few times. The chain has TRBV20-1 and TRBJ2-1; D may match TRBD1 or TRBD2 (5 bases each). This CDR3 is built from 14 residues. V lost 3 bases and J 1 base, leaving 10 bases between the germline ends. Per germline, CDR1 DFQATT and CDR2 SNEGSKA (reference sequence). CDR3 residues: CSARGEGSYNEQFF. DNA for the CDR3: TGCAGTGCTAGGGGCGAGGGGTCCTACAATGAGCAGTTCTTC.

In this sample, this clonotype turned up a few times. The rearrangement joins TRBV18 to TRBJ1-1; D not resolved. Per germline, CDR1 KGHSH and CDR2 LQKENI. The CDR3 totals 15 residues. Trimming removed 0 bases at V and 0 bases at J, with 8 bases between. CDR3 in amino acids: CASSPPNSMNTEAFF. CDR3 in DNA: TGTGCCAGCTCACCACCGAACAGTATGAACACTGAAGCTTTCTTT. The whole variable domain, remainder taken from reference TRBV18 and TRBJ1-1, is NAGVMQNPRHLVRRRGQEARLRCSPMKGHSHVYWYRQLPEEGLKFMVYLQKENIIDESGMPKERFSAEFPKEGPSILRIQQVVRGDSAAYFCASSPPNSMNTEAFFGQGTRLTVV.

The table lists this clonotype with many counts. The chain is built from TRBV3-1 and TRBJ2-1, with D possibly being TRBD2 (5 bases). The CDR3 is 14 amino acids. The V gene's germline CDR1 is LGHDT and CDR2 YNNKEL (reference sequence). The V end lost 3 bases, the J end lost 5 bases, and 11 bases lay between the germline ends. CDR3 nucleotide sequence: TGTGCCAGCAGCCACGAGACTAAAAACAATGAGCAGTTCTTC. Protein sequence: CASSHETKNNEQFF.

The chain uses TRBV20-1 and TRBJ2-7, with TRBD1 matching 7 bases. This CDR3 spans 12 amino acids. V shed 7 bases and J 3 bases; nucleotides not matched to a gene: 6. Looked up from germline, CDR1 is DFQATT and CDR2 is SNEGSKA (reference sequence). CDR3 sequence: CSVMGQIYEQYF. The CDR3 nucleotides are TGCAGTGTTATGGGACAGATCTACGAGCAGTACTTC.

The chain employs TRBV5-4 and TRBJ2-5; D gene uncertain. Per the germline V gene, CDR1 is SGHNT and CDR2 is YYREEE (reference sequence). This CDR3 has 14 residues. V was clipped by 0 bases and J by 1 base, with 7 bases between them. CDR3 nucleotides: TGTGCCAGCAGCTTGGGACCCTTCCAAGAGACCCAGTACTTC. It translates to CASSLGPFQETQYF.

This clonotype was observed a handful of times. This rearrangement joins TRBV2 to TRBJ2-4, with D perhaps being TRBD1 or TRBD2 (6 bases each). V was cut by 5 bases and J by 1 base, with 21 bases left in between. The CDR3 spans 18 residues. CDR1 is SNHLY, CDR2 FYNNEI, per germline. CDR3 sequence reads: CASSHLLMGGLAKNIQYF. Written as DNA, the CDR3 is TGTGCCAGCAGTCACCTGTTGATGGGGGGCCTGGCCAAAAACATTCAGTACTTC.

This rearrangement joins TRBV6-5 to TRBJ2-3, with 7 bases fitting TRBD2. V dropped 2 bases and J dropped 6; count of bases not matched to a gene: 8. The CDR3 is 15 amino acids. Germline values: CDR1 MNHEY, CDR2 SVGAGI. The CDR3 DNA reads as TGTGCCAGCAGTTACGCGGGAGAGTTGGCGGATACGCAGTATTTT. Translation: CASSYAGELADTQYF.

This chain joins TRBV5-1 and TRBJ1-1; the D gene is possibly TRBD1 (5 bases). The V gene's germline CDR1 is SGHRS and CDR2 YFSETQ. Trimming stripped 0 bases from V and 3 bases from J, with 12 bases between. The CDR3 runs 15 residues. CDR3 in DNA: TGCGCCAGCAGCTTGGGGGGAAAGGGGCACACTGAAGCTTTCTTT. Protein product: CASSLGGKGHTEAFF. The variable domain in full, completed from reference TRBV5-1 and TRBJ1-1, reads KAGVTQTPRYLIKTRGQQVTLSCSPISGHRSVSWYQQTPGQGLQFLFEYFSETQRNKGNFPGRFSGRQFSNSRSEMNVSTLELGDSALYLCASSLGGKGHTEAFFGQGTRLTVV.

The sample holds many counts of this clonotype. The genes are TRBV11-3 and TRBJ2-1; TRBD1 is a possible D gene (6 bases). Germline lookup yields CDR1 SGHNT and CDR2 YENEEA. V lost 5 bases and J 8 bases, leaving 22 bases between the germline ends. The CDR3 runs 16 residues. The CDR3: CASSPSTGFGRDEQFF. For the CDR3, the DNA is TGTGCCAGCAGCCCTTCAACAGGGTTCGGTAGGGATGAGCAGTTCTTC.

The rearrangement joins TRBV30 to TRBJ2-1, with TRBD2 matching over 8 bases. Germline lookup yields CDR1 GTSNPN and CDR2 SVGIG (reference sequence). V lost 4 bases and J lost 9; bases outside the gene matches: 20. CDR3 length: 17 residues. The CDR3 DNA is TGTGCCTGGACCGTTGCCCGGACTAGCTTAAGTCTGAGTGAGCAGTTCTTC. Protein: CAWTVARTSLSLSEQFF.

Concerning this clonotype itself: A read error is likely, as this CDR3 ends without the conserved phenylalanine or tryptophan. The J gene is TRBJ2-6, the V gene TRBV6-2 or TRBV6-3; no reliable D call. The V end lost 1 base, the J end lost 1 base, and 8 bases lay between the germline ends. Germline CDR1 is MNHEY and CDR2 is SVGEGT. CDR3 length equals 16 residues. In DNA form, the CDR3 reads TGTGCCAGCAGTTACTATCGACAATCTGGGGCCAACGTCCTGACTTTA. This sequence encodes CASSYYRQSGANVLTL.

The chain uses TRBV29-1 and TRBJ1-2; a possible D gene is TRBD1 (6 bases). The germline V gene has CDR1 SQVTM and CDR2 ANQGSEA. V lost 6 bases and J 0 bases, leaving 11 bases between the germline ends. The CDR3 totals 13 residues. The chain's CDR3 is CSVRDTTNYGYTF. Here the CDR3 DNA reads TGCAGCGTCCGGGACACCACTAACTATGGCTACACCTTC.

The DNA for the CDR3 is TGTGCCAGCAGGCTGCGTGGGGCGGAAGAGCAGTACTTC. Protein sequence: CASRLRGAEEQYF. The chain uses TRBV27 and TRBJ2-7, with D perhaps TRBD1 (5 bases). Germline-derived CDR1 and CDR2 are MNHEY and SMNVEV (reference sequence). Trimming left V 6 bases short and J 7 bases short, with 16 bases between. This CDR3 region has 13 residues.

This clonotype was seen more than once but under ten times. This chain connects TRBV5-1 to TRBJ2-1, with D possibly being TRBD2 (5 bases). The germline CDR1 and CDR2 sequences are SGHRS and YFSETQ. V was trimmed by 4 bases and J by 4 bases, leaving 6 bases between them. The CDR3 has 12 amino acids. The CDR3 loop reads CASSREYNEQFF. In DNA, the CDR3 is TGCGCCAGCAGCCGGGAATACAATGAGCAGTTCTTC.

This clonotype was recorded once. DNA for the CDR3: TGTGCCAGCAGTTTTCTGAGACTAGCGGGATCTACCCGAAAAAACACAGATACGCAGTATTTT. It is translated as CASSFLRLAGSTRKNTDTQYF. The V gene is TRBV13, the J gene TRBJ2-3, with 11 bases lining up with TRBD2. This CDR3 comprises 21 residues. Trimming removed 6 bases from V and 2 bases from J; junction bases left unmatched: 22. Germline CDR1 reads PRHDT; CDR2 reads FYEKMQ (reference sequence).

This clonotype was detected only a few times. This chain joins TRBV20-1 and TRBJ1-4; 7 bases agree with TRBD1. Germline V gives CDR1 DFQATT, CDR2 SNEGSKA (reference sequence). V shed 1 base, J shed 4 bases, and the junction held 3 bases outside the gene matches. The CDR3 is 14 amino acids. The CDR3 sequence is CSARGDSCNEKLFF. CDR3 DNA sequence: TGCAGTGCTAGAGGGGACAGTTGTAATGAAAAACTGTTTTTT.

This clonotype occurred many times. CDR3: CAISESLAASSTDTQYF. The CDR3, as DNA: TGTGCCATCAGTGAGTCTTTAGCGGCCTCTAGCACAGATACGCAGTATTTT. V gene TRBV10-3 combines with J gene TRBJ2-3, with D tentatively TRBD2 (6 bases). V was pared by 0 bases and J by 0 bases, with 13 bases between. The CDR3 is made up of 17 amino acids. Germline V gives CDR1 ENHRY, CDR2 SYGVKD.

This clonotype has more than one count but fewer than ten. The DNA of the CDR3 is TGTGCCAGCAGCCACCCTGGGGGACGGGACACCGGGGAGCTGTTTTTT. It yields the protein CASSHPGGRDTGELFF. This chain uses TRBV12-3 or TRBV12-4 with TRBJ2-2, with D possibly called TRBD1 or TRBD2 (5 bases each). Trimming took off 6 bases at V and 3 bases at J, with 17 bases between the two ends. The CDR3 is made up of 16 amino acids.

V usage is TRBV28 and J usage is TRBJ2-7; D ambiguous. This CDR3 is 11 amino acids long. Trimming shortened V by 4 bases and J by 6 bases, and 7 bases separated the two germline ends. Germline V gene lookup returns CDR1 MDHEN and CDR2 SYDVKM. The CDR3 bases are TGTGCCAGCAGTTCTTGGGGCGAGCAGTACTTC. It is translated as CASSSWGEQYF.

This clonotype was picked up a small number of times. The chain couples TRBV5-4 to TRBJ2-1; unclear D gene. This CDR3 contains 13 residues. Trimming stripped 0 bases from V and 5 bases from J, with 6 bases between. Germline V gives CDR1 SGHNT, CDR2 YYREEE (reference sequence). The CDR3 region has the DNA TGTGCCAGCAGCTTGGACGGAAACAATGAGCAGTTCTTC. This gives the protein CASSLDGNNEQFF.

This chain links TRBV3-1 with TRBJ2-7; 11 nucleotides align to TRBD2. The CDR3 loop spans 14 amino acids. Germline loops: CDR1 LGHDT, CDR2 YNNKEL (reference sequence). V lost 5 bases to trimming and J lost 6 bases; unmatched junction nucleotides: 6. The DNA for the CDR3 is TGTGCCAGCAGCTCCGGGACTAGCGGCCTCGAGCAGTACTTC. It translates to CASSSGTSGLEQYF.